This T cell receptor (beta chain) is drawn from a study of T cells in Graves' hyperthyroidism and ophthalmopathy. Amplified TCR beta CDR3 regions derived from RNA transcripts. First-round RT-PCR with HTBI primers amplified the TCR CDR3 region. Via MiXCR, TCRdb re-called the multiplex PCR reads, giving one row per CDR3 protein. The table shows about 530,000 distinct CDR3 sequences, with about a sixth occurring only once. Looked up from germline, CDR1 is MDHEN and CDR2 is SYDVKM. The CDR3 has 15 amino acids. V lost 5 bases to trimming and J lost 3 bases, with 15 bases between them. This clonotype was detected ten times or more. Patients having uncontrolled infection, another autoimmune disease, pregnancy or lactation were not included. Based on clinical symptoms, serum thyroxine and TRAb, thyroid ultrasound and orbital computed tomography, diagnoses were reached. This sample holds PBMCs from roughly 10 ml fresh peripheral blood.

This chain links TRBV28 with TRBJ2-3; D might be TRBD1 or TRBD2, each matching 6 bases. This TCR came from a woman aged 18-30 years with Graves' ophthalmopathy. Specimen: blood. CDR3 residues: CASSVSTGRTDTQYF. The DNA of the CDR3 is TGTGCCAGCAGTGTCTCTACAGGGAGGACAGATACGCAGTATTTT.